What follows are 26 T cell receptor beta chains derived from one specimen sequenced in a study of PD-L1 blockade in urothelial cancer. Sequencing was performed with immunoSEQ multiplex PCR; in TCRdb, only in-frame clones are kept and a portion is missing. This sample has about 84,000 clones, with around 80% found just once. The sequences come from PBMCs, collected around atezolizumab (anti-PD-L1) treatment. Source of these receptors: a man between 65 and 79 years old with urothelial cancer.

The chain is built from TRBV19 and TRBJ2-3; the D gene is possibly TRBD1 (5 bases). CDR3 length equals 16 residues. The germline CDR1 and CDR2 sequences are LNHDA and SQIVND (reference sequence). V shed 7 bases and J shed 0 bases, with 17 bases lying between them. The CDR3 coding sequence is TGTGCCAGTAAAGGACCTGGGGCGGTTAGCACAGATACGCAGTATTTT. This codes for CASKGPGAVSTDTQYF.

CDR3 loop: CASSLQGASATEAFF. The CDR3 DNA sequence: TGTGCCAGCAGCCTACAGGGGGCCTCGGCCACTGAAGCTTTCTTT. This chain links TRBV6-6 with TRBJ1-1; the match to TRBD1 covers 9 bases. The CDR3 consists of 15 residues. Per the germline V gene, CDR1 is MNHNY and CDR2 is SVGAGI (reference sequence). V lost 6 bases to trimming and J lost 4 bases; unmatched junction nucleotides: 9.

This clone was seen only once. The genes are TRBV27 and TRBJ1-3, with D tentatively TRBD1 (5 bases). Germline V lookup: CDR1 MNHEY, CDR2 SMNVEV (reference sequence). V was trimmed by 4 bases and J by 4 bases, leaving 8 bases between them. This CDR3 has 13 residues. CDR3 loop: CASSWGVGNTIYF. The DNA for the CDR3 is TGTGCCAGCAGTTGGGGGGTAGGAAACACCATATATTTT.

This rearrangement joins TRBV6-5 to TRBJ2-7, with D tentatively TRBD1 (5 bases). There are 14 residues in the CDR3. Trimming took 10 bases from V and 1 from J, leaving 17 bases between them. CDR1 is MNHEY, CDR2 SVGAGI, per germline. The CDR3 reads CAIGEGVPSYEQYF. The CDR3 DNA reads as TGTGCCATCGGTGAAGGGGTCCCTTCCTACGAGCAGTACTTC.

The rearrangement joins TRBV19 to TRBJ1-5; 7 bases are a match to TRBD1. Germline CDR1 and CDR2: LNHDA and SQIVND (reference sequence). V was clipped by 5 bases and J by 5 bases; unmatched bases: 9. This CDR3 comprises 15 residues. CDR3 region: CASSGLTGKDQPQHF. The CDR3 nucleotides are TGTGCCAGTAGTGGGTTGACAGGGAAGGATCAGCCCCAGCATTTT.

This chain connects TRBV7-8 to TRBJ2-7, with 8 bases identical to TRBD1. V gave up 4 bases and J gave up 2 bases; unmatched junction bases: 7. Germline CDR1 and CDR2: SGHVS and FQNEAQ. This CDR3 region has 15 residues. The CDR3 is CASSSGTGHAYEQYF. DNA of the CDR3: TGTGCCAGCAGCTCTGGGACAGGCCATGCCTACGAGCAGTACTTC.

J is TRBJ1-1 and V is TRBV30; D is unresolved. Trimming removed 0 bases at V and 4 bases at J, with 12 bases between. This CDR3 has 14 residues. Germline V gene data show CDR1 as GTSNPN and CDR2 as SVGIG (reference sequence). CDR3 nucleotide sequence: TGTGCCTGGAGTGTAGGCAGCGTATCCACTGAAGCTTTCTTT. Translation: CAWSVGSVSTEAFF.

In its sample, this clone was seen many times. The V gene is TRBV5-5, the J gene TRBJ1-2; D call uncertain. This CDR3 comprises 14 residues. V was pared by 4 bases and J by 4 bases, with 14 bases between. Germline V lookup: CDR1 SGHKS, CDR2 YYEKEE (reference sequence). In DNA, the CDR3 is TGTGCCAGCAGCCCACAAACAGAGTTCTATGGCTACACCTTC. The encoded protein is CASSPQTEFYGYTF.

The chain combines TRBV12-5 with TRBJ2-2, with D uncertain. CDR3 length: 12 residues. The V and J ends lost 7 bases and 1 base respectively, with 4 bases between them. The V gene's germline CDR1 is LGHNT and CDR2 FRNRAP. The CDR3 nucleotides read TGTGCTAGTGCCTTGAACACCGGGGAGCTGTTTTTT. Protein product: CASALNTGELFF.

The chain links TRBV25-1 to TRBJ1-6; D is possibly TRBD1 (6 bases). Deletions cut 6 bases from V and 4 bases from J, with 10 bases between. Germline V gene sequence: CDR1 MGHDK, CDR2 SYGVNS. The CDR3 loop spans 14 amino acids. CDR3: CASSRGAYNSPLHF. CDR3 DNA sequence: TGTGCCAGCAGCAGGGGAGCGTATAATTCACCCCTCCACTTT.

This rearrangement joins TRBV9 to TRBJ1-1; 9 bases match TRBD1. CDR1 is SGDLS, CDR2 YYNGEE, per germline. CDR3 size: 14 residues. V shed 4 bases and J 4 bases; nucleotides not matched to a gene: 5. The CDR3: CASSPLTGGTEAFF. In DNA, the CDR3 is TGTGCCAGCAGCCCTTTGACAGGGGGCACTGAAGCTTTCTTT.

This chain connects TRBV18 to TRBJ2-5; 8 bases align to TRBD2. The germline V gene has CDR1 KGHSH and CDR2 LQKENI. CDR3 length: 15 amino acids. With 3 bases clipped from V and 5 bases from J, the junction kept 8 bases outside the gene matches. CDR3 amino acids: CASSPPGRGGETQYF. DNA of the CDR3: TGTGCCAGCTCACCCCCCGGGAGGGGGGGTGAGACCCAGTACTTC.

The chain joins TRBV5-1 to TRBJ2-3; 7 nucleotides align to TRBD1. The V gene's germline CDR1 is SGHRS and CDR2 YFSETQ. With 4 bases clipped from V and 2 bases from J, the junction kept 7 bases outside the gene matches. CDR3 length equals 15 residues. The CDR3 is CASSTAGTDTDTQYF. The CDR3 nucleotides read TGCGCCAGCAGCACAGCCGGGACAGACACAGATACGCAGTATTTT.

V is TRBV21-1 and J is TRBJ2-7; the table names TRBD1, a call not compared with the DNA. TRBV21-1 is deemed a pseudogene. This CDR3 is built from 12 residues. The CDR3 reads CASSSRDTEQYF. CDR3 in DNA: TGTGCCAGCAGCAGCCGGGACACGGAGCAGTACTTC.

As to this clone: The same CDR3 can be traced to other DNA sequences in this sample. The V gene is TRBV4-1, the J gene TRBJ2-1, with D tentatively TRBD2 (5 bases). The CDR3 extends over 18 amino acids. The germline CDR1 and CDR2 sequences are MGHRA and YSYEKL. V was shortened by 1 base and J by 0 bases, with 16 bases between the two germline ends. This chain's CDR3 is CASSQGILRRSSYNEQFF. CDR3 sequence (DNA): TGCGCCAGCAGCCAAGGAATCTTACGGAGGAGCTCCTACAATGAGCAGTTCTTC.

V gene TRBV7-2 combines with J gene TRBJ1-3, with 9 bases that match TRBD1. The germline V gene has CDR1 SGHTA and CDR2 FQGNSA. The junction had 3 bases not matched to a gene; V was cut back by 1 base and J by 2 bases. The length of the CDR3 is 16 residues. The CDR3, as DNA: TGTGCCAGCAGCTTAGGGACAGGGGTCACTGGAAACACCATATATTTT. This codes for CASSLGTGVTGNTIYF.

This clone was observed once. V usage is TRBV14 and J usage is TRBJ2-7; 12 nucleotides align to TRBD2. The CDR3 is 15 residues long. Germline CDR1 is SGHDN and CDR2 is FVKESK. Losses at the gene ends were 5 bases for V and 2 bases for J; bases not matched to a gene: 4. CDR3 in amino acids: CASSYGLAGPYEQYF. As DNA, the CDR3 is TGTGCCAGCAGCTATGGACTAGCGGGGCCCTACGAGCAGTACTTC. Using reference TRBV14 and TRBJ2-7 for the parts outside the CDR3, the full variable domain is EAGVTQFPSHSVIEKGQTVTLRCDPISGHDNLYWYRRVMGKEIKFLLHFVKESKQDESGMPNNRFLAERTGGTYSTLKVQPAELEDSGVYFCASSYGLAGPYEQYFGPGTRLTVT.

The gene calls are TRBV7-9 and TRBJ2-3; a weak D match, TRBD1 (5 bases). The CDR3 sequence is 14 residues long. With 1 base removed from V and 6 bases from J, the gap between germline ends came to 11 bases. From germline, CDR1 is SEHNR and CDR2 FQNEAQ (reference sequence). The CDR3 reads CASSLGAGMDTQYF. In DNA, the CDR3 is TGTGCCAGCAGCTTAGGGGCAGGGATGGATACGCAGTATTTT.

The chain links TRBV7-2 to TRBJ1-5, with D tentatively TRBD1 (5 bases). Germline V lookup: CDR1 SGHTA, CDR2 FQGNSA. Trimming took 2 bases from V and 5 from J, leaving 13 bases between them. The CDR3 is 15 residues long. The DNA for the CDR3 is TGTGCCAGCAGCTTATTGGGAGGGGTGGATCAGCCCCAGCATTTT. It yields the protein CASSLLGGVDQPQHF. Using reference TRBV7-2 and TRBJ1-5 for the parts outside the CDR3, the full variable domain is GAGVSQSPSNKVTEKGKDVELRCDPISGHTALYWYRQSLGQGLEFLIYFQGNSAPDKSGLPSDRFSAERTGGSVSTLTIQRTQQEDSAVYLCASSLLGGVDQPQHFGDGTRLSIL.

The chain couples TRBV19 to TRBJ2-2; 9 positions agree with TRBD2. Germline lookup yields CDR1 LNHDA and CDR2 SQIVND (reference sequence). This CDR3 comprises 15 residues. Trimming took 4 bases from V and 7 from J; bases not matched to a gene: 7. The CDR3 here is CASSRAGGPNGELFF. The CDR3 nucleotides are TGTGCCAGTAGTAGGGCGGGAGGGCCGAACGGGGAGCTGTTTTTT.

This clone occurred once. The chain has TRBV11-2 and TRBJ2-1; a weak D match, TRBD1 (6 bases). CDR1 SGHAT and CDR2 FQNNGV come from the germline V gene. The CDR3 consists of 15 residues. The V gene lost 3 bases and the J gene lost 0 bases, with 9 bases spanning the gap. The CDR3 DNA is TGTGCCAGCAGCTTCCGGGACACCTCCTACAATGAGCAGTTCTTC. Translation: CASSFRDTSYNEQFF.

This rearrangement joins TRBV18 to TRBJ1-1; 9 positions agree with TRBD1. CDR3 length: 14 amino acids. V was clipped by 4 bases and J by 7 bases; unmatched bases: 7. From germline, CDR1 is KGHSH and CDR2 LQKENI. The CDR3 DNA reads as TGTGCCAGCTCACTACAGGGGGCGAGCATTGAAGCTTTCTTT. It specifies CASSLQGASIEAFF.

CDR3: CASSLPQGAGGYTF. For the CDR3, the DNA is TGTGCCAGCAGCTTACCACAGGGGGCAGGTGGCTACACCTTC. The chain joins TRBV7-9 to TRBJ1-2, with 9 bases identical to TRBD1. Germline values: CDR1 SEHNR, CDR2 FQNEAQ (reference sequence). The CDR3 is made up of 14 amino acids. V lost 2 bases and J lost 7; bases outside the gene matches: 5.

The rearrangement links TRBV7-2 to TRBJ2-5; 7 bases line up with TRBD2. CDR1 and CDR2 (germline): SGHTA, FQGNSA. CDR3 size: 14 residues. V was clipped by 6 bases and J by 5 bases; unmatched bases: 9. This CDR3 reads CASSRGGGMETQYF. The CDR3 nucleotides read TGTGCCAGCAGTCGTGGGGGGGGGATGGAGACCCAGTACTTC.

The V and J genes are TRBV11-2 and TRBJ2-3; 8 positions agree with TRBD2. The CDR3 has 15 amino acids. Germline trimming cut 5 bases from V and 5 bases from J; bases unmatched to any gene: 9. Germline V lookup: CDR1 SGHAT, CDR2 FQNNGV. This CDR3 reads CASSVGTSLKDTQYF. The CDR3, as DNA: TGTGCCAGCAGCGTCGGGACTAGTCTGAAAGATACGCAGTATTTT.

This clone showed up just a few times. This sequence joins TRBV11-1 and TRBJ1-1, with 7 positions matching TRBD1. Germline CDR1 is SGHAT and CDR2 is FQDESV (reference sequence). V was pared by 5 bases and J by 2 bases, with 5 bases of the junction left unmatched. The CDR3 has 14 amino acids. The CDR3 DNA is TGTGCCAGCAGCCCAGGGACAGCAAACACTGAAGCTTTCTTT. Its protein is CASSPGTANTEAFF.